The 21 T cell receptor beta chains below all came from one sample that was sequenced in a study of CD8 T cells in Susac syndrome. Random hexamers were used to reverse transcribe the RNA input (about 0.5 to 1 ug). MiXCR was run by TCRdb on the immunoSEQ multiplex PCR reads, yielding one entry per CDR3 protein. The table lists approximately 70,000 distinct CDR3 sequences, 90% to 95% of them singletons, with about 0.6% in the top ten. Input material: CD8+ T cells from PBMCs. These receptors were taken from a human donor with multiple sclerosis.

The chain employs TRBV24-1 and TRBJ2-1, with TRBD2 matching over 7 bases. This CDR3 spans 14 amino acids. The junction had 7 bases not matched to a gene; V was cut back by 6 bases and J by 6 bases. Looked up from germline, CDR1 is KGHDR and CDR2 is SFDVKD. The DNA of the CDR3 is TGTGCCACCAGTAAGGCGGGAGATCGCAATGAGCAGTTCTTC. It translates to CATSKAGDRNEQFF.

V usage is TRBV27 and J usage is TRBJ2-1; D ambiguous. The CDR3 runs 12 residues. The germline CDR1 and CDR2 sequences are MNHEY and SMNVEV (reference sequence). Trimming shortened V by 6 bases and J by 4 bases, and 7 bases separated the two germline ends. The CDR3 DNA reads TGTGCCAGCAGGTCCGGATACAATGAGCAGTTCTTC. Encoded protein: CASRSGYNEQFF.

About this clonotype: Compared with germline, one end of the junction differs, possibly owing to a read error. The chain uses TRBV27 and TRBJ1-2; D gene uncertain. Germline V CDR1 and CDR2: MNHEY, SMNVEV (reference sequence). The CDR3 has 12 residues. CDR3 loop: CASRGGYYGCTF. The CDR3 nucleotides read TGTGCCAGCAGGGGCGGATACTATGGCTGCACCTTC.

In nucleotides, the CDR3 is TGTGCCAGTAGTAAGTCAGCGGTTGAGCAGTTCTTC. Protein: CASSKSAVEQFF. The chain is built from TRBV19 and TRBJ2-1, with D possibly TRBD2 on 5 matching bases. Germline CDR1 is LNHDA and CDR2 is SQIVND (reference sequence). Trimming cost V 4 bases and J 9 bases, with 10 bases left between them. The CDR3 sequence is 12 residues long.

This chain joins TRBV30 and TRBJ2-7; 8 bases are shared with TRBD1. The CDR3 consists of 13 residues. CDR1 is GTSNPN, CDR2 SVGIG, per germline (reference sequence). Trimming at V came to 1 base and at J to 7 bases, leaving 6 bases not matched to a gene. The CDR3 DNA is TGTGCCTGGAGTGACGGACAGGGCCGAGAGCAGTACTTC. This gives the protein CAWSDGQGREQYF.

This clonotype occurred once. The V call is TRBV29-1, the J call TRBJ2-7; the match to TRBD1 covers 10 bases. The CDR3 length is 13 residues. With 6 bases clipped from V and 2 bases from J, the junction kept 4 bases outside the gene matches. The germline CDR1 and CDR2 sequences are SQVTM and ANQGSEA. Written as DNA, the CDR3 is TGCAGCGTAACCGGGACAGGGGCCTACGAGCAGTACTTC. This translates into CSVTGTGAYEQYF.

This clonotype appeared once. The rearrangement joins TRBV27 to TRBJ1-5; no reliable D call. V was trimmed by 6 bases and J by 1 base, leaving 10 bases between them. The CDR3 loop spans 14 amino acids. In germline, CDR1 is MNHEY, CDR2 SMNVEV (reference sequence). The CDR3: CASSPTWSNQPQHF. The CDR3, as DNA: TGTGCCAGCAGCCCCACATGGAGCAATCAGCCCCAGCATTTT.

This chain joins TRBV15 and TRBJ2-7; D remains ambiguous. V lost 5 bases, J lost 0 bases, and 8 bases lay in between. This CDR3 has 13 residues. Germline CDR1 is LNHNV and CDR2 is YYDKDF (reference sequence). CDR3 nucleotides: TGTGCCACCAGCGACGAGAGCTCCTACGAGCAGTACTTC. Translating it yields CATSDESSYEQYF.

The chain couples TRBV9 to TRBJ2-5; 9 positions agree with TRBD1. J lost 5 bases, V lost 4 bases, and 12 bases had no gene match. Germline lookup yields CDR1 SGDLS and CDR2 YYNGEE. The CDR3 is 16 residues long. As DNA, the CDR3 is TGTGCCAGCAGCAAAGAGCCCGGGACAGGGTTGGAGACCCAGTACTTC. It yields the protein CASSKEPGTGLETQYF.

This chain joins TRBV28 and TRBJ2-1, with TRBD2 identical over 10 bases. The CDR3 length is 15 residues. Per germline, CDR1 MDHEN and CDR2 SYDVKM. Germline trimming cut 3 bases from V and 8 bases from J; bases unmatched to any gene: 7. The CDR3 loop reads CASSFQREGLDEQFF. The DNA for the CDR3 is TGTGCCAGCAGTTTCCAGCGGGAGGGCCTCGATGAGCAGTTCTTC.

The chain recombines TRBV27 with TRBJ2-7; D gene uncertain. Germline V CDR1 and CDR2: MNHEY, SMNVEV (reference sequence). Between the trimmed V and J ends, which lost 2 bases and 2 bases, there was a span of 10 bases. This CDR3 comprises 14 residues. The CDR3 region has the DNA TGTGCCAGCAGTTTAACGACTCCTCCCTACGAGCAGTACTTC. It translates to CASSLTTPPYEQYF.

V usage is TRBV11-2 and J usage is TRBJ2-1; 7 bases map to TRBD1. CDR3 size: 15 residues. Germline-derived CDR1 and CDR2 are SGHAT and FQNNGV. V trimming: 4 bases; J trimming: 0 bases; junction bases outside the gene matches: 3. This CDR3 reads CASSSSGGSYNEQFF. The CDR3 nucleotides read TGTGCCAGCAGCTCCTCAGGGGGCTCCTACAATGAGCAGTTCTTC.

The gene calls are TRBV7-9 and TRBJ1-2; D remains unclear. Germline V gene lookup returns CDR1 SEHNR and CDR2 FQNEAQ (reference sequence). The CDR3 has 12 amino acids. V shed 4 bases and J shed 6 bases, with 9 bases lying between them. CDR3 in DNA: TGTGCCAGCAGCTCCCTATCTGATGGCTACACCTTC. Encoded protein: CASSSLSDGYTF.

The chain has TRBV15 and TRBJ1-4; TRBD1 aligns across 7 bases. CDR3 size: 15 residues. After removal of 3 bases from V and 8 bases from J, the junction contained 9 bases not matched to a gene. The V gene's germline CDR1 is LNHNV and CDR2 YYDKDF (reference sequence). In DNA, the CDR3 is TGTGCCACCAGCAGGGGGGACAGAGTCGACGAAAAACTGTTTTTT. Its protein is CATSRGDRVDEKLFF.

The sample holds one count of this clonotype. This CDR3 fails to terminate in the conserved phenylalanine or tryptophan, so it likely reflects a read error. The CDR3 spells CASSQGAGGYEQYC. The DNA of the CDR3 is TGTGCCAGCAGCCAAGGAGCGGGGGGCTACGAGCAGTACTGC. The rearrangement links TRBV3-1 to TRBJ2-7, with 9 bases matching TRBD2. The V segment lost 1 base and the J segment 3 bases; nucleotides outside the gene matches: 1. The CDR3 covers 14 residues. Germline loops: CDR1 LGHDT, CDR2 YNNKEL (reference sequence).

This clonotype appeared once. This chain uses TRBV4-1 with TRBJ2-6, with D possibly being TRBD1 (6 bases). CDR3 length: 16 residues. Trimming removed 2 bases from V and 0 bases from J, with 8 bases in between. The V gene's germline CDR1 is MGHRA and CDR2 YSYEKL. CDR3 DNA sequence: TGCGCCAGCAGCCAATTGGACAGCTCTGGGGCCAACGTCCTGACTTTC. Translated: CASSQLDSSGANVLTF.

The chain links TRBV6-1 to TRBJ1-2, with D unresolved. V shed 6 bases and J shed 5 bases, with 7 bases lying between them. There are 11 residues in the CDR3. Germline assignment: CDR1 MNHNS and CDR2 SASEGT. The CDR3 DNA reads as TGTGCCAGCAGGCTCTTGTATGGCTACACCTTC. It encodes CASRLLYGYTF.

This chain connects TRBV30 to TRBJ1-4; D gene uncertain. The CDR3 is 12 residues long. The germline V gene encodes CDR1 GTSNPN and CDR2 SVGIG (reference sequence). V was shortened by 5 bases and J by 2 bases, with 6 bases between the two germline ends. DNA of the CDR3: TGTGCCTGGGACGGTACTAATGAAAAACTGTTTTTT. Its translation is CAWDGTNEKLFF.

The J gene is TRBJ2-7, the V gene TRBV29-1; 8 bases are a match to TRBD1. CDR1 is SQVTM, CDR2 ANQGSEA, per germline. Germline trimming cut 6 bases from V and 6 bases from J; bases unmatched to any gene: 4. The CDR3 runs to 11 residues. CDR3 loop: CSVVTGVEQYF. CDR3 nucleotides: TGCAGCGTCGTGACAGGGGTCGAGCAGTACTTC.

The chain has TRBV29-1 and TRBJ2-7; tentative D call: TRBD2 (6 bases). The length of the CDR3 is 15 residues. In germline, CDR1 is SQVTM, CDR2 ANQGSEA. Trimming removed 4 bases from V and 0 bases from J, with 16 bases in between. CDR3 sequence (DNA): TGCAGCGTTGTCGGCGTGGAGGGCAGCTCCTACGAGCAGTACTTC. Translating gives CSVVGVEGSSYEQYF.

The V gene is TRBV29-1, the J gene TRBJ2-2; 8 bases agree with TRBD1. Germline lookup yields CDR1 SQVTM and CDR2 ANQGSEA. V was clipped by 3 bases and J by 5 bases; unmatched bases: 8. CDR3 size: 15 residues. CDR3 residues: CSVDGQGASTGELFF. The DNA for the CDR3 is TGCAGCGTTGATGGGCAGGGGGCGAGTACCGGGGAGCTGTTTTTT.